Sequencing of this T cell receptor beta chain was carried out in a study of blood T cell repertoires in COVID-19. Losses at the gene ends were 5 bases for V and 4 bases for J; bases not matched to a gene: 8. This CDR3 contains 14 residues. Germline CDR1 and CDR2: ENHRY and SYGVKD. The table lists this clone with a few counts. Clones were sequenced by immunoSEQ multiplex PCR, and TCRdb holds only the in-frame ones, with some missing. The sample gives more than 20,000 clones, roughly 83% of which show up once; around a fifth is in the top ten. This clonotype was sampled from a man at least 80 years old with active or convalescent COVID-19. Sequencing input: peripheral blood. V gene TRBV10-3 combines with J gene TRBJ2-7, with 7 bases that match TRBD2. CDR3 sequence: CAISQLAEIYEQYF. CDR3 DNA: TGTGCCATCAGTCAGCTAGCGGAGATATACGAGCAGTACTTC.